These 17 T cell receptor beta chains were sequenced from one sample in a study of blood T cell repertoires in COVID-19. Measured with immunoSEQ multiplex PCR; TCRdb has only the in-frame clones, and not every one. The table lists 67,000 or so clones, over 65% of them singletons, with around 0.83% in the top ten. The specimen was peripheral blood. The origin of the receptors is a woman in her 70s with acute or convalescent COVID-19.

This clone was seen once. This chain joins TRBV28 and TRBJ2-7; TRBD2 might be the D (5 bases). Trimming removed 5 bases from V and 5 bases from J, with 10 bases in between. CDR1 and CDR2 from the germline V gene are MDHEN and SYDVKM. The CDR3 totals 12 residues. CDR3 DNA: TGTGCCAGCAGTGCCGGGATCCACGAGCAGTACTTC. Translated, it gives CASSAGIHEQYF.

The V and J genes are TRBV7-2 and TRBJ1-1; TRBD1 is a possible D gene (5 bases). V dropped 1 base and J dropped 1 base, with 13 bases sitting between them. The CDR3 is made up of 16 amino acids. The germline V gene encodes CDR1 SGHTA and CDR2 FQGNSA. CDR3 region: CASSLVFAGGNTEAFF. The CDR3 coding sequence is TGTGCCAGCAGCTTAGTGTTTGCCGGGGGGAACACTGAAGCTTTCTTT. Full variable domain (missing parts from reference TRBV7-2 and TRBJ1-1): GAGVSQSPSNKVTEKGKDVELRCDPISGHTALYWYRQSLGQGLEFLIYFQGNSAPDKSGLPSDRFSAERTGGSVSTLTIQRTQQEDSAVYLCASSLVFAGGNTEAFFGQGTRLTVV.

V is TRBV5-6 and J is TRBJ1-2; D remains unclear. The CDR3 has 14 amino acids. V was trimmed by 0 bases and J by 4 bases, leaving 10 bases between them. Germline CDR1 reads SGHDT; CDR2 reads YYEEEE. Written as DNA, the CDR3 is TGTGCCAGCAGCTTGGCCACACAGCCCTATGGCTACACCTTC. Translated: CASSLATQPYGYTF. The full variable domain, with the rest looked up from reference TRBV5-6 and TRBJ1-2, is DAGVTQSPTHLIKTRGQQVTLRCSPKSGHDTVSWYQQALGQGPQFIFQYYEEEERQRGNFPDRFSGHQFPNYSSELNVNALLLGDSALYLCASSLATQPYGYTFGSGTRLTVV.

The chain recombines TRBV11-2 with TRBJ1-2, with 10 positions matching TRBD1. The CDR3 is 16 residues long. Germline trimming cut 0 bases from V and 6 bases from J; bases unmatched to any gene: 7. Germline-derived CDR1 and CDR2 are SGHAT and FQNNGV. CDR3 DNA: TGTGCCAGCAGCTTAGATCCACAGGGGACAGGGGATGGCTACACCTTC. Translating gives CASSLDPQGTGDGYTF.

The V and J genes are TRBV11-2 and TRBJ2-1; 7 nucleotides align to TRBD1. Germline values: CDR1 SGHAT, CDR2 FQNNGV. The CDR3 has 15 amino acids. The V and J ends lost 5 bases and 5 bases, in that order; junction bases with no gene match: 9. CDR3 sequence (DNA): TGTGCCAGCAGCACCAGGGCAGGGGGTGACAATGAGCAGTTCTTC. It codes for CASSTRAGGDNEQFF.

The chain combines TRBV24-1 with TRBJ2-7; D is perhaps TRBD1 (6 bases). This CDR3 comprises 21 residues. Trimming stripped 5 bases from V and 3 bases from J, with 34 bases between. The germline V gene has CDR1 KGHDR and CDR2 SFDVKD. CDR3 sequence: CATSVKDRSKVNPKAGYEQYF. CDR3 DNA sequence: TGTGCCACCAGTGTTAAAGACAGGAGTAAGGTAAACCCGAAGGCAGGCTACGAGCAGTACTTC.

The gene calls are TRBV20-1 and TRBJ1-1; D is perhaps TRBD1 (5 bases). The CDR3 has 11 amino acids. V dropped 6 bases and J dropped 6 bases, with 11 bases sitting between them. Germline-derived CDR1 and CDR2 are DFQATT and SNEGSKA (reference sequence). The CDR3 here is CSALTVPEAFF. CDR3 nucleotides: TGCAGTGCCCTGACAGTGCCTGAAGCTTTCTTT.

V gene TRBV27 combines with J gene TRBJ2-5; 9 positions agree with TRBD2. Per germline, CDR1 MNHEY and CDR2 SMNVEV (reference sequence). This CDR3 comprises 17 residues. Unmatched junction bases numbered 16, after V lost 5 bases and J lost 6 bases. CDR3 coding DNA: TGTGCCAGCAGTAGGACTAGCGAGATATTACGCGACAAGACCCAGTACTTC. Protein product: CASSRTSEILRDKTQYF.

The CDR3 DNA follows: TGTGCCAGTAGTACAATACCGGGACAGGGGGTAATAAATGAGCAGTTCTTC. Protein product: CASSTIPGQGVINEQFF. This chain uses TRBV19 with TRBJ2-1; 11 bases are shared with TRBD1. With V trimmed by 4 bases and J by 7 bases, 12 bases remained unmatched. Germline CDR1 is LNHDA and CDR2 is SQIVND (reference sequence). The CDR3 totals 17 residues.

This chain's CDR3 is CASSLGGGGTDTQYF. CDR3 DNA: TGTGCCAGCAGCTTAGGGGGAGGGGGCACAGATACGCAGTATTTT. The V gene is TRBV7-9, the J gene TRBJ2-3, with 7 nucleotides matching TRBD2. The germline CDR1 and CDR2 sequences are SEHNR and FQNEAQ (reference sequence). With V trimmed by 1 base and J by 1 base, 2 bases remained unmatched. The CDR3 is made up of 15 amino acids.

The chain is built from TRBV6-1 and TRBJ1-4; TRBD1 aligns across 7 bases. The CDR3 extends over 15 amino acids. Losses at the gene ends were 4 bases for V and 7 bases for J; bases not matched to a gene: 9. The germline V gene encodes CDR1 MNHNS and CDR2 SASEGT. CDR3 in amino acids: CASSGAGGLVEKLFF. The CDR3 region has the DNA TGTGCCAGCAGTGGAGCAGGGGGTCTAGTTGAAAAACTGTTTTTT.

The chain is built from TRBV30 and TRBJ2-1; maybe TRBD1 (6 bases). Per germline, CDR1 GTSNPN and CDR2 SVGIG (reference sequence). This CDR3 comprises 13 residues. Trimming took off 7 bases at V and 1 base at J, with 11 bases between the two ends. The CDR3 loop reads CASAGASYNEQFF. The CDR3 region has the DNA TGTGCCTCGGCAGGGGCGTCCTACAATGAGCAGTTCTTC.

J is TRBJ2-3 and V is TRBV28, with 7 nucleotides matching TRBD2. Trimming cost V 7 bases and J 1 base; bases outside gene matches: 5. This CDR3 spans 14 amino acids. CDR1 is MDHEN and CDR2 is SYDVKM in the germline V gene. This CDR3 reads CASMGGDGTDTQYF. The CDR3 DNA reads TGTGCCAGCATGGGGGGGGATGGCACAGATACGCAGTATTTT.

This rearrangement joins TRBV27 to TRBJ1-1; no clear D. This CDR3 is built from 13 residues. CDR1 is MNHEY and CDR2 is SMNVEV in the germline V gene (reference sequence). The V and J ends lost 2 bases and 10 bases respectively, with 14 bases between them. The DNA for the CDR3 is TGTGCCAGCAGTTTAAACCGGGGAGGTGGAGCTTTCTTT. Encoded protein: CASSLNRGGGAFF.

Written as DNA, the CDR3 is TGCGCCAGCAGCTTGGTCGGCGGTTCTTACGGAAACACCATATATTTT. Translation: CASSLVGGSYGNTIYF. The chain links TRBV5-1 to TRBJ1-3; D gene ambiguous. Looked up from germline, CDR1 is SGHRS and CDR2 is YFSETQ. The CDR3 is 16 residues long. V was pared by 0 bases and J by 4 bases, with 14 bases between.

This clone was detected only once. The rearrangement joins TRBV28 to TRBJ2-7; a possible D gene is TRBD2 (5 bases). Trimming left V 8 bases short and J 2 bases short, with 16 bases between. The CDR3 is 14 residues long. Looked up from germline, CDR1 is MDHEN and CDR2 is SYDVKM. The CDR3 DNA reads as TGTGCCAGCTCACCCTCGTCCGGGGCCTACGAGCAGTACTTC. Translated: CASSPSSGAYEQYF.

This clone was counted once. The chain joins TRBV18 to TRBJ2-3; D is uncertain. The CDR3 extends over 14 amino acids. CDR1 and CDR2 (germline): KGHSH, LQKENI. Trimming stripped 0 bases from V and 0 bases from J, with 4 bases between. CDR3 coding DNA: TGTGCCAGCTCACCACCGAGGAGCACAGATACGCAGTATTTT. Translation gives CASSPPRSTDTQYF.